This TCR beta chain was obtained from a study of identical twins. The study's findings and limits: A lower insertion count was a feature of abundant cord blood beta clonotypes, with no such feature in memory repertoires. Out-of-frame TCR alpha sharing observed in monozygotic twins exceeded model estimates.

The length of the CDR3 is 12 residues. V was pared by 2 bases and J by 11 bases, with 11 bases between. From germline, CDR1 is ENHRY and CDR2 SYGVKD. Remarks on this clonotype: Its cognate antigen is unknown.

Unique molecular identifiers were present on the cDNA, which also gained a universal primer site by template switching. TCRdb passed the 5' RACE reads through MiXCR, listing each CDR3 protein once. The data hold 540,000 or so distinct CDR3 sequences, with approximately 20% observed a single time. This same sample was also taken into another study, of yellow fever vaccine responses in identical twins. That study reports: Twin vaccine T cell responses reportedly seemed partly convergent, partly personalized.

This clonotype was sampled from a woman aged 18-35 years in good health. The V gene is TRBV10-3, the J gene TRBJ2-3, with D perhaps assigned TRBD1 or TRBD2 (6 bases each). The sample comprised CD4+ T cells sorted from blood. In DNA, the CDR3 is TGTGCCATCAGTGAGAGGGGGGAAGTGCAGTATTTT. It yields the protein CAISERGEVQYF.